The 3 T cell receptor beta chains below were found in one sample sequenced in a study of T cells in Graves' hyperthyroidism and ophthalmopathy. It was RNA transcripts that yielded the amplified TCR beta CDR3 regions. First-round RT-PCR with HTBI primers amplified the TCR CDR3 region. TCRdb reprocessed the multiplex PCR reads with MiXCR, giving one entry per CDR3 protein. The data contain roughly 510,000 distinct CDR3 sequences, 40% to 55% of them seen just once; the ten biggest clones take up about 40%. The sequencing input was peripheral blood or thyroid tissue (not recorded which). These receptors were obtained from an adult woman with Graves' disease, either hyperthyroidism or ophthalmopathy (not recorded which).

The sample holds a few counts of this clonotype. V and J are TRBV6-5 and TRBJ2-2, with TRBD2 matching over 8 bases. V shed 5 bases, J shed 4 bases, and the junction held 3 bases outside the gene matches. CDR3 size: 14 residues. Germline V lookup: CDR1 MNHEY, CDR2 SVGAGI. DNA for the CDR3: TGTGCCAGCAGTGTAGCGGGACCCACCGGGGAGCTGTTTTTT. It is translated as CASSVAGPTGELFF.

The V gene is TRBV2, the J gene TRBJ2-6; TRBD2 matches 8 bases. V lost 5 bases, J lost 12 bases, and 3 bases stayed unmatched. Germline CDR1 SNHLY, CDR2 FYNNEI. CDR3 size: 12 residues. CDR3 protein: CASSPGTSVLTF. In DNA, the CDR3 is TGTGCCAGCAGTCCCGGGACTAGCGTCCTGACTTTC.

The CDR3 here is CASAAGHLGELFF. CDR3 sequence (DNA): TGTGCCAGCGCGGCAGGCCATCTAGGGGAGCTGTTTTTT. The V call is TRBV28, the J call TRBJ2-2; D ambiguous. Germline values: CDR1 MDHEN, CDR2 SYDVKM. V lost 8 bases and J lost 8, with 15 bases in between. The CDR3 spans 13 residues. Based on the CDR3 plus reference TRBV28 and TRBJ2-2, the full variable domain is DVKVTQSSRYLVKRTGEKVFLECVQDMDHENMFWYRQDPGLGLRLIYFSYDVKMKEKGDIPEGYSVSREKKERFSLILESASTNQTSMYLCASAAGHLGELFFGEGSRLTVL.